This T cell receptor (beta chain) derives from a study of T cell repertoires and HLA-DP antigens. The wider study: Two male donors and one female donor spanned ages 18-to-29 through 60-to-69.

Trimming shortened V by 1 base and J by 2 bases, and 12 bases separated the two germline ends. Germline V CDR1 and CDR2: LNHDA, SQIVND (reference sequence). CDR3 length: 17 amino acids. With respect to this clone: Its antigen is unknown.

Each pre-culture CD4+ sample aimed for hundreds of thousands of T cell genomes at deep resolution. Only in-frame clones appear in the TCRdb table, and some are missing; sequencing was by immunoSEQ multiplex PCR. This sample has 90,000 to 130,000 clones, with around 93% found just once. Untouched CD4+ T cells were bead-isolated from PBMC at about 97.7% purity. The chain recombines TRBV19 with TRBJ2-6; possible D gene TRBD1, 5 bases. The sequenced sample was CD4+ T cells from PBMCs. This receptor was identified in a woman aged 18-35 years in good health and CMV-seronegative. CDR3 in amino acids: CASSIAGQGPGANVLTF. The CDR3 region has the DNA TGTGCCAGTAGTATAGCCGGCCAGGGCCCTGGGGCCAACGTCCTGACTTTC.